A selection of T cell receptor beta chains follows, all from one sample in a study of control samples from healthy donors and cancer patients. Data came from immunoSEQ multiplex PCR; TCRdb stores just in-frame clones and leaves some out. This sample has 75,000 to 95,000 clones, with roughly 83% found just once. Sequencing input: PBMCs. All receptors come from a man aged 70 or older with lung cancer. Each CDR3 is given with its conserved first and last residue. Fields, in order: V gene, J gene, D gene, clone size, CDR3 protein, CDR3 DNA. A D gene is named only where the DNA matches it firmly. Part of the rows lack a size; the others show once, few, many or a class for expanded clones.

TRBV11-2,TRBJ2-2,-,-,CASSWGTIDTGELFF,TGTGCCAGCAGCTGGGGGACAATCGACACCGGGGAGCTGTTTTTT
TRBV4-3,TRBJ2-3,-,-,CASSQRGGIYTDTQYF,TGCGCCAGCAGCCAACGTGGGGGGATTTACACAGATACGCAGTATTTT
TRBV19,TRBJ2-5,TRBD1,-,CASSSTGVATQYF,TGTGCCAGTAGCTCTACAGGGGTGGCGACCCAGTACTTC
TRBV27,TRBJ2-7,TRBD1,-,CASSPGQGKYEQYF,TGTGCCAGCAGCCCCGGACAGGGTAAATACGAGCAGTACTTC
TRBV19,TRBJ1-5,-,-,CASTDKFYQPQHF,TGTGCCAGTACGGACAAATTTTATCAGCCCCAGCATTTT
TRBV7-9,TRBJ1-4,-,-,CASSLLGAATNEKLFF,TGTGCCAGCAGCCTCCTTGGGGCCGCAACTAATGAAAAACTGTTTTTT
TRBV5-6,TRBJ2-7,TRBD1,-,CASSLGTGGFREQYF,TGTGCCAGCAGCCTTGGGACAGGAGGTTTTAGGGAGCAGTACTTC
TRBV18,TRBJ2-7,-,once,CASSPRRGAGYEQYF,TGTGCCAGCTCACCAAGACGAGGGGCTGGTTACGAGCAGTACTTC
TRBV4-3,TRBJ1-2,-,few,CASSQLKRGAGGDGYTF,TGCGCCAGCAGCCAATTGAAAAGGGGGGCAGGTGGTGATGGCTACACCTTC
TRBV4-1,TRBJ2-3,TRBD2,once,CASSQDGAGGLTDTQYF,TGCGCCAGCAGCCAAGACGGCGCGGGGGGGCTGACAGATACGCAGTATTTT
TRBV20-1,TRBJ2-4,-,-,CSAPRMDIQYF,TGCAGTGCTCCCAGAATGGACATTCAGTACTTC
TRBV28,TRBJ2-7,-,-,CASSLRTYEQYF,TGTGCCAGCAGTTTGAGGACTTACGAGCAGTACTTC
TRBV5-1,TRBJ2-7,TRBD2,-,CASSFLAGVNSYEQYF,TGCGCCAGCAGCTTCCTAGCGGGGGTGAACTCCTACGAGCAGTACTTC
TRBV5-8,TRBJ2-3,-,-,CASSLGKGGRPDTQYF,TGTGCCAGCAGCTTGGGGAAAGGGGGGCGGCCAGATACGCAGTATTTT
TRBV4-1,TRBJ2-4,TRBD2,-,CATSGGNIQYF,TGCGCCACTTCGGGGGGAAACATTCAGTACTTC
TRBV20-1,TRBJ2-7,TRBD2,-,CSASNPGLGPYEQYF,TGCAGTGCTAGTAATCCGGGACTAGGGCCCTACGAGCAGTACTTC
TRBV3-1/TRBV3-2,TRBJ1-2,-,-,CASSQAGFNRGYTF,TGTGCCAGCAGCCAAGCAGGGTTTAATCGTGGCTACACCTTC
TRBV25-1,TRBJ2-6,-,-,CASSESGTGANVLTF,TGTGCCAGCAGTGAATCTGGAACTGGGGCCAATGTCCTGACTTTC
TRBV14,TRBJ1-2,-,-,CASSQTSGLLNYGYTF,TGTGCCAGCAGCCAGACATCGGGACTCTTGAACTATGGCTACACCTTC
TRBV5-1,TRBJ2-3,TRBD2,-,CASSWGLGSADTQYF,TGCGCCAGCAGCTGGGGACTAGGTAGTGCAGATACGCAGTATTTT
TRBV24-1,TRBJ1-5,-,-,CATSDASGGKDQPQHF,TGTGCCACCAGTGACGCCTCAGGAGGGAAGGATCAGCCCCAGCATTTT
TRBV10-3,TRBJ1-1,-,-,CAISEGDIDVSEAFF,TGTGCCATCAGTGAGGGGGACATCGACGTTTCGGAAGCTTTCTTT
TRBV12-3/TRBV12-4,TRBJ2-5,TRBD2,-,CASASGRETQYF,TGTGCCAGCGCTAGCGGGCGAGAGACCCAGTACTTC
TRBV4-3,TRBJ2-2,-,-,CASSQDRGGAGELFF,TGCGCCAGCAGCCAAGATCGAGGGGGAGCCGGGGAGCTGTTTTTT
TRBV19,TRBJ2-5,-,-,CASRPGAQETQYF,TGTGCCAGTAGGCCGGGAGCGCAAGAGACCCAGTACTTC
TRBV11-3,TRBJ1-6,-,-,CASSHTGNSPLHF,TGTGCCAGCAGCCACACAGGAAATTCACCCCTCCACTTT
TRBV5-5,TRBJ2-7,TRBD1,-,CASSLGAGQVSYEQYF,TGTGCCAGCAGCTTGGGGGCGGGACAGGTCTCCTACGAGCAGTACTTC
TRBV7-2,TRBJ2-7,-,-,CASSLVASSEQYF,TGTGCCAGCAGCTTAGTGGCTAGCTCCGAGCAGTACTTC
TRBV21-1,TRBJ2-4,-,-,CASSPRGGEECLENIQYF,TGTGCCAGCAGCCCAAGGGGGGGGGAGGAGTGTCTCGAAAACATTCAGTACTTC
TRBV24-1,TRBJ2-3,-,once,CATSDLWATSQYF,TGTGCCACCAGTGATTTGTGGGCAACCTCGCAGTATTTT
TRBV14,TRBJ2-1,-,-,CASSQSGGSYNEQFF,TGTGCCAGCAGCCAATCTGGGGGTTCCTACAATGAGCAGTTCTTC